These T cell receptor beta chains were read from a single sample in a study of cytomegalovirus exposure and HLA in healthy donors. Only in-frame clones appear in the TCRdb table, and some are missing; sequencing was by immunoSEQ multiplex PCR. Found here are over 150,000 clones, 60% to 85% of them singletons; the top ten hold just under 3%. Sequencing input: PBMCs. These receptors all come from a male donor in good health and CMV-seronegative. Both conserved end residues are part of each CDR3. The D gene is left open where the match is weak. A clone size is listed for some rows: how often the clone was seen (once, few, many), or a class if it is expanded.

CDR3 DNA	CDR3 protein	D gene	clone size	V gene	J gene
TGTGCCAGCGGGGCGGGGAGCAATCAGCCCCAGCATTTT	CASGAGSNQPQHF	-	-	TRBV6-5	TRBJ1-5
TGTGCCAGCAGCGTAGGGACAGATAATCAGCCCCAGCATTTT	CASSVGTDNQPQHF	-	-	TRBV9	TRBJ1-5
TGTGCCAGCAGCCGTGACAGCATCTATGGCTACACCTTC	CASSRDSIYGYTF	-	-	TRBV7-2	TRBJ1-2
TGTGCCAGCTCACCATCCTCAGGCCAGGGGGAGCAGTTCTTC	CASSPSSGQGEQFF	-	-	TRBV18	TRBJ2-1
TGTGCCAGCAGCAGCCAACAGGGGACGGGAGAGCAGTACTTC	CASSSQQGTGEQYF	TRBD1	-	TRBV6-6	TRBJ2-7
TGTGCCAGCAGCTTAGATCAAAGCGGGAGTAGGTCCTACAATGAGCAGTTCTTC	CASSLDQSGSRSYNEQFF	TRBD2	-	TRBV11-3	TRBJ2-1
TGTGCCAGCAGCTTAACAGGGCCTGGCGAGCAGTACTTC	CASSLTGPGEQYF	-	-	TRBV7-9	TRBJ2-7
TGCGCCGGTGGACACGAATCGAACACCGGGGAGCTGTTTTTT	CAGGHESNTGELFF	-	-	TRBV10-2	TRBJ2-2
TGTGCCAGCAGCCACACTACGTCTAGGAACACTGAAGCTTTCTTT	CASSHTTSRNTEAFF	-	-	TRBV14	TRBJ1-1
TGTGCCAGCAGCCTCCAGTTTAATGAAAAACTGTTTTTT	CASSLQFNEKLFF	-	once	TRBV6-5	TRBJ1-4
TGTGCCAGCAGCCCATTCGACGGGAATTTT	CASSPFDGNF	-	-	TRBV7-9	TRBJ1-3
TGTGCTAGTGCCGCGGGACTTAATCAAGAGACCCAGTACTTC	CASAAGLNQETQYF	-	few	TRBV12-5	TRBJ2-5
TGTGCCAGCAGCTCCAAGGGACTAGCGGGAGGAAATGAGCAGTTCTTC	CASSSKGLAGGNEQFF	TRBD2	-	TRBV7-2	TRBJ2-1
TGTGCCAGCAGTGAATCTACAGGGTCTACTTTCTTT	CASSESTGSTFF	-	few	TRBV6-1	TRBJ1-1
TGTGCCAGTAGTTCCCGGGACAGGGGACACTACGAGCAGTACTTC	CASSSRDRGHYEQYF	TRBD1	-	TRBV19	TRBJ2-7
TGTGCCAGCAGCCCCGCGCTCGGGGAGACTGAAGCTTTCTTT	CASSPALGETEAFF	-	-	TRBV6-5	TRBJ1-1
TGTGCCAGCAGCCTCGACAGGGGGACGTACAATGAGCAGTTCTTC	CASSLDRGTYNEQFF	TRBD1	-	TRBV7-2	TRBJ2-1